The 21 T cell receptor beta chains in this list originate from one sample, sequenced in a study of Ad26.COV2.S vaccination and SARS-CoV-2 variants. Libraries were prepared by immunoSEQ multiplex PCR; TCRdb keeps only in-frame clonotypes and omits some of them. The sample includes 330,000 or so clones, 85% to 90% of them seen just once. Treatment specified: roughly 18 received Ad26.COV2.S at low or high dose, single or two shots; about 5 received placebo; per-sample allocation not given. The samples date from day 63 after the first vaccine or placebo injection. The sequencing used peripheral blood, collected in a trial of Ad26.COV2.S vaccine versus placebo. Receptors originate from a person between 18 and 65 years old who received the Ad26.COV2.S COVID-19 vaccine or a placebo.

The count of this clone is one. The J gene is TRBJ2-3, the V gene TRBV9; D is ambiguous. This CDR3 region has 16 residues. CDR1 SGDLS and CDR2 YYNGEE come from the germline V gene. The V end lost 0 bases, the J end lost 3 bases, and 14 bases lay between the germline ends. CDR3 loop: CASSVDRPGRTDTQYF. In nucleotides, the CDR3 is TGTGCCAGCAGCGTAGACCGCCCCGGCAGAACAGATACGCAGTATTTT.

This chain uses TRBV27 with TRBJ1-2; 9 bases are shared with TRBD1. CDR1 and CDR2 from the germline V gene are MNHEY and SMNVEV (reference sequence). This CDR3 spans 16 amino acids. Trimming took 5 bases from V and 3 from J; bases not matched to a gene: 10. The CDR3 DNA reads as TGTGCCAGCAGTACCAGGGACAGGGAGGGTGACTATGGCTACACCTTC. It yields the protein CASSTRDREGDYGYTF.

The chain recombines TRBV6-5 with TRBJ1-1; a weak D match, TRBD1 (6 bases). This CDR3 has 12 amino acids. Germline V gives CDR1 MNHEY, CDR2 SVGAGI. V lost 5 bases, J lost 5 bases, and 9 bases lay in between. Written as DNA, the CDR3 is TGTGCCAGCAGTACAGGGATGACTGAAGCTTTCTTT. Its protein product is CASSTGMTEAFF.

J is TRBJ2-7 and V is TRBV18; 11 bases fit TRBD2. Germline values: CDR1 KGHSH, CDR2 LQKENI. V was pared by 5 bases and J by 3 bases, with 3 bases of the junction left unmatched. The CDR3 extends over 14 amino acids. The CDR3 region has the DNA TGTGCCAGCTCAGAACTAGCGGGAGACTACGAGCAGTACGTC. Amino acids: CASSELAGDYEQYV.

The CDR3 is CAITSGTSRSSYEQYF. In nucleotides, the CDR3 is TGTGCCATCACTTCGGGGACTAGCAGGAGCTCCTACGAGCAGTACTTC. This chain uses TRBV10-3 with TRBJ2-7; 9 positions agree with TRBD2. J lost 0 bases, V lost 7 bases, and 10 bases had no gene match. The germline CDR1 and CDR2 sequences are ENHRY and SYGVKD. This CDR3 is built from 16 residues.

This chain joins TRBV12-5 and TRBJ2-1; D assignment may be TRBD1 or TRBD2 (6 bases each). The CDR3 sequence is 13 residues long. Germline loops: CDR1 LGHNT, CDR2 FRNRAP. The V gene lost 7 bases and the J gene lost 8 bases, with 15 bases spanning the gap. The CDR3 coding sequence is TGTGCTAGTGTATGGGGGGCCGTCGATGAGCAGTTCTTC. Amino acids: CASVWGAVDEQFF.

This clone was recorded only once. The chain joins TRBV30 to TRBJ1-2; 11 bases agree with TRBD1. The CDR3 spans 15 residues. From germline, CDR1 is GTSNPN and CDR2 SVGIG (reference sequence). Trimming cost V 5 bases and J 7 bases; bases outside gene matches: 12. This chain's CDR3 is CAWGPPGQGGGGYTF. CDR3 sequence (DNA): TGTGCCTGGGGTCCCCCGGGACAGGGGGGGGGTGGCTACACCTTC.

In regard to this clone: In the same sample, other DNA sequences code for this CDR3. The chain links TRBV29-1 to TRBJ1-1; weak D call: TRBD1 (5 bases). Between the trimmed V and J ends, which lost 7 bases and 3 bases, there was a span of 9 bases. The CDR3 extends over 11 amino acids. The V gene's germline CDR1 is SQVTM and CDR2 ANQGSEA. The CDR3 loop is CSAGGDTEAFF. The CDR3 DNA reads as TGCAGCGCGGGGGGGGACACTGAAGCTTTCTTT.

The rearrangement joins TRBV3-1 (or the pseudogene TRBV3-2) to TRBJ2-7, with D possibly matching TRBD1 (5 bases). The CDR3 extends over 14 amino acids. V lost 0 bases, J lost 1 base, and 7 bases lay in between. Germline V gives CDR1 LGHDT, CDR2 YNNKEL (reference sequence). CDR3 loop: CASSQDRVSYEQYF. Written as DNA, the CDR3 is TGTGCCAGCAGCCAAGACAGGGTATCCTACGAGCAGTACTTC.

V gene TRBV4-1 combines with J gene TRBJ1-6; 7 positions match TRBD1. The V gene's germline CDR1 is MGHRA and CDR2 YSYEKL. The V segment lost 0 bases and the J segment 9 bases; nucleotides outside the gene matches: 14. The CDR3 length is 18 residues. The CDR3 sequence is CASSQDPGQVLLGSPLHF. The DNA for the CDR3 is TGCGCCAGCAGCCAAGATCCAGGACAGGTTCTGCTAGGTTCACCCCTCCACTTT.

The chain combines TRBV7-9 with TRBJ2-3; D remains unclear. V lost 8 bases, J lost 8 bases, and 8 bases lay in between. Germline CDR1 reads SEHNR; CDR2 reads FQNEAQ (reference sequence). The CDR3 covers 10 residues. The CDR3 region has the DNA TGTGCCAGCTCAGAGACTACGCAGTATTTT. It translates to CASSETTQYF.

The V gene is TRBV19, the J gene TRBJ2-1; tentatively, D is TRBD1 (6 bases). Germline-derived CDR1 and CDR2 are LNHDA and SQIVND (reference sequence). This CDR3 has 14 residues. Trimming removed 5 bases from V and 0 bases from J, with 8 bases in between. The CDR3 sequence: CASSQGYSYNEQFF. The CDR3, as DNA: TGTGCCAGTAGTCAGGGGTACTCCTACAATGAGCAGTTCTTC.

This clone appeared a single time. The J gene is TRBJ2-5, the V gene TRBV12-3 or TRBV12-4; D gene ambiguous. Trimming shortened V by 5 bases and J by 2 bases, and 9 bases separated the two germline ends. The CDR3 is 13 residues long. For the CDR3, the DNA is TGTGCCAGCAGTCCACCCCGACAAGAGACCCAGTACTTC. It yields the protein CASSPPRQETQYF.

The chain joins TRBV10-3 to TRBJ1-5; D is possibly TRBD1 (5 bases). The CDR3 extends over 14 amino acids. CDR1 and CDR2 (germline): ENHRY, SYGVKD. The V gene lost 11 bases and the J gene lost 4 bases, with 18 bases spanning the gap. DNA for the CDR3: TGTGCCTCGGCAGACAGATTTTTTAATCAGCCCCAGCATTTT. The encoded protein is CASADRFFNQPQHF.

The rearrangement joins TRBV19 to TRBJ1-2; 7 bases are shared with TRBD1. The germline CDR1 and CDR2 sequences are LNHDA and SQIVND (reference sequence). The CDR3 sequence is 14 residues long. J was trimmed by 8 bases and V by 5 bases; bases with no gene match: 11. The CDR3 spells CASSQTGEKYGYTF. CDR3 sequence (DNA): TGTGCCAGTAGTCAAACAGGGGAGAAATACGGCTACACCTTC.

The V and J genes are TRBV4-3 and TRBJ1-1; D is perhaps TRBD1 (6 bases). Between the trimmed V and J ends, which lost 4 bases and 2 bases, there was a span of 17 bases. The CDR3 consists of 16 residues. Germline CDR1 is LGHNA and CDR2 is YSLEER. The CDR3 loop reads CASSPARDTSNTEAFF. In nucleotides, the CDR3 is TGCGCCAGCAGCCCCGCCCGGGACACTTCAAACACTGAAGCTTTCTTT.

The genes are TRBV19 and TRBJ1-1; D unclear. V was pared by 7 bases and J by 4 bases, with 16 bases between. Germline V gene sequence: CDR1 LNHDA, CDR2 SQIVND (reference sequence). The CDR3 spans 14 residues. Written as DNA, the CDR3 is TGTGCCAGTATCGCGGGATCGGGGTTCACTGAAGCTTTCTTT. It codes for CASIAGSGFTEAFF.

This chain uses TRBV30 with TRBJ2-3, with 11 bases identical to TRBD2. V dropped 4 bases and J dropped 8; count of bases not matched to a gene: 11. The germline CDR1 and CDR2 sequences are GTSNPN and SVGIG (reference sequence). The CDR3 has 15 residues. DNA of the CDR3: TGTGCCTGGATGTCGGGACTAGCGGCAGGGGGTACGCAGTATTTT. Protein product: CAWMSGLAAGGTQYF.

This chain joins TRBV7-3 and TRBJ2-1; TRBD2 agrees at 8 bases. The ends lost 0 bases at V and 6 bases at J; junction bases unmatched: 10. Germline-derived CDR1 and CDR2 are SGHTA and FQGTGA. This CDR3 is built from 17 residues. The CDR3 region is CASSLTSGALGVNEQFF. The CDR3, as DNA: TGTGCCAGCAGCTTAACTAGCGGGGCACTGGGGGTCAATGAGCAGTTCTTC.

This clone appeared a few times. CDR3 residues: CASSLRGGTMNSPLHF. For the CDR3, the DNA is TGTGCCAGCAGTCTTAGAGGGGGCACGATGAATTCACCCCTCCACTTT. This rearrangement joins TRBV27 to TRBJ1-6; 7 nucleotides line up with TRBD1. This CDR3 is built from 16 residues. The V gene's germline CDR1 is MNHEY and CDR2 SMNVEV (reference sequence). J was trimmed by 7 bases and V by 5 bases; bases with no gene match: 11.

The rearrangement joins TRBV5-6 to TRBJ1-4, with TRBD1 matching 7 bases. Germline V gene sequence: CDR1 SGHDT, CDR2 YYEEEE. The CDR3 sequence is 15 residues long. V lost 4 bases, J lost 3 bases, and 6 bases stayed unmatched. The CDR3 region is CASSRRGLANEKLFF. In DNA form, the CDR3 reads TGTGCCAGCAGCAGAAGGGGGCTAGCTAATGAAAAACTGTTTTTT.